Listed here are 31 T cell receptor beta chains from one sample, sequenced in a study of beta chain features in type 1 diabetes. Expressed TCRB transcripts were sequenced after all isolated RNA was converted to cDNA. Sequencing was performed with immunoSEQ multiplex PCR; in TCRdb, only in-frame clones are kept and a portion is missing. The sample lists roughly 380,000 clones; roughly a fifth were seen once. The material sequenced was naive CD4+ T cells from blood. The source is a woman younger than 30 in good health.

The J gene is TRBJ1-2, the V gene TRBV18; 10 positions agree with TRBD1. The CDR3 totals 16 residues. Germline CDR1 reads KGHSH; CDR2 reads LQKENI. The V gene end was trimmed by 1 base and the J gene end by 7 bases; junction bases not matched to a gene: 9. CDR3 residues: CASSPLSGTGVLGYTF. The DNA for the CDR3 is TGTGCCAGCTCACCACTCTCCGGGACAGGGGTTCTTGGCTACACCTTC.

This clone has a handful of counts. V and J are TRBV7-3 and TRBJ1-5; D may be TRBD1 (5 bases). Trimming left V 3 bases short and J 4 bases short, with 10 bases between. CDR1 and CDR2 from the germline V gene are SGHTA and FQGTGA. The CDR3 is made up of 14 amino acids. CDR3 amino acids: CASSFGSGNQPQHF. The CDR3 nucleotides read TGTGCCAGCAGCTTTGGTTCAGGGAATCAGCCCCAGCATTTT.

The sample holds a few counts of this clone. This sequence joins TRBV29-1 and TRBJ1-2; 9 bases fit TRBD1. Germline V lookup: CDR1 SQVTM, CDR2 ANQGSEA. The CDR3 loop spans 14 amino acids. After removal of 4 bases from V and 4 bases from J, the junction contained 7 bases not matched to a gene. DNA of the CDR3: TGCAGCGTTGGACAGGGGGGTTTAGGCTATGGCTACACCTTC. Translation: CSVGQGGLGYGYTF.

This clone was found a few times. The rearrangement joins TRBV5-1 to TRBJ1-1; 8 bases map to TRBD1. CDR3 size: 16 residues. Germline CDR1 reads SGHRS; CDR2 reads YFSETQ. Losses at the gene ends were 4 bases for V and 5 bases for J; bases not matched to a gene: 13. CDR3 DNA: TGCGCCAGCAGCAAAAGGGAACCGACAGGGGTAACTGAAGCTTTCTTT. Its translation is CASSKREPTGVTEAFF.

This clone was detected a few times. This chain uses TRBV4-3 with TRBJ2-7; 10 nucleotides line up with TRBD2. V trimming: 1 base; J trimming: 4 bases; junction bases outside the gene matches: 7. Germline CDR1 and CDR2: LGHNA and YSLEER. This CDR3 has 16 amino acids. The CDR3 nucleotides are TGCGCCAGCAGCCAAGCCGGGACTAGCGCGAGTTACGAGCAGTACTTC. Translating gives CASSQAGTSASYEQYF.

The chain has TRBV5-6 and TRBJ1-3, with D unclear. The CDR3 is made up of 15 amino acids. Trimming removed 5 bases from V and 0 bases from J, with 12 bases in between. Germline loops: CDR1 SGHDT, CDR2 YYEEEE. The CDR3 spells CASRTSAGSGNTIYF. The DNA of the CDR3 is TGTGCCAGCAGGACGTCTGCGGGCTCTGGAAACACCATATATTTT.

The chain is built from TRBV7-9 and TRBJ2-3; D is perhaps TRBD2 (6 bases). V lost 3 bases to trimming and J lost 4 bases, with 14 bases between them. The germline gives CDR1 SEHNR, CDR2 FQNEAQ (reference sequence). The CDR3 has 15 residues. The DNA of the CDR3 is TGTGCCAGCAGCTTTACCACTGGGACTGCAGATACGCAGTATTTT. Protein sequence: CASSFTTGTADTQYF.

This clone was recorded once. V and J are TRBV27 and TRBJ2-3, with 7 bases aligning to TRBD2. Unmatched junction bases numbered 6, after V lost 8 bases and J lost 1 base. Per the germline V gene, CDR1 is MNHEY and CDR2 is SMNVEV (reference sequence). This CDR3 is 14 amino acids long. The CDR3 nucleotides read TGTGCCAGCCGTTACAGCGGGGGCACAGATACGCAGTATTTT. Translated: CASRYSGGTDTQYF.

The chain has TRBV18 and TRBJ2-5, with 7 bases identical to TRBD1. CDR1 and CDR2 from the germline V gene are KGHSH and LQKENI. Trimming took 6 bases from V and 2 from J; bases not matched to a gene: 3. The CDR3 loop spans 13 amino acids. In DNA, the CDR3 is TGTGCCAGCTCCCCCAGGGGGCAAGAGACCCAGTACTTC. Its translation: CASSPRGQETQYF.

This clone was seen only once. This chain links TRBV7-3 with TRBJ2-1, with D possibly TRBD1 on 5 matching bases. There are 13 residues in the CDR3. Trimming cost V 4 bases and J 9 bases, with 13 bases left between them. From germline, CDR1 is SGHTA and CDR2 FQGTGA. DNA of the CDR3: TGTGCCAGCAGCTCCCAAGGGGCCGGTGAGCAGTTCTTC. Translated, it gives CASSSQGAGEQFF.

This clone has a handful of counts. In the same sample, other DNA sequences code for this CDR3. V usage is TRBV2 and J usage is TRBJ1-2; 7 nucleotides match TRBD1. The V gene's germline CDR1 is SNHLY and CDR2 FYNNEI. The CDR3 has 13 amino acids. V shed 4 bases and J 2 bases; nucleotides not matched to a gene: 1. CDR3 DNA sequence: TGTGCCAGCAGTGGACAGGGAAACTATGGCTACACCTTC. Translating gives CASSGQGNYGYTF. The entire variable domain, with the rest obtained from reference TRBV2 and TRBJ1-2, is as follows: EPEVTQTPSHQVTQMGQEVILRCVPISNHLYFYWYRQILGQKVEFLVSFYNNEISEKSEIFDDQFSVERPDGSNFTLKIRSTKLEDSAMYFCASSGQGNYGYTFGSGTRLTVV.

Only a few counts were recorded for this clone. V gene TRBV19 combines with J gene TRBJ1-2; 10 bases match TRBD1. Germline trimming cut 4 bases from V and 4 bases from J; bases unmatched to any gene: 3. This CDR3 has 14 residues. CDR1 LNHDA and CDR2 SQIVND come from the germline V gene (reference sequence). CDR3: CASSKGTGAYGYTF. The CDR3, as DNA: TGTGCCAGTAGTAAGGGGACAGGGGCCTATGGCTACACCTTC.

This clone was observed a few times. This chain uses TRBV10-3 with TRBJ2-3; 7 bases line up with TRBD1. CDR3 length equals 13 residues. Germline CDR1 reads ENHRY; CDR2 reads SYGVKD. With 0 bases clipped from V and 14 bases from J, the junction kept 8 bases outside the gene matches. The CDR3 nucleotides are TGTGCCATCAGTGAGTCAAGGGACAGCCCGGGGTATTTT. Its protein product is CAISESRDSPGYF.

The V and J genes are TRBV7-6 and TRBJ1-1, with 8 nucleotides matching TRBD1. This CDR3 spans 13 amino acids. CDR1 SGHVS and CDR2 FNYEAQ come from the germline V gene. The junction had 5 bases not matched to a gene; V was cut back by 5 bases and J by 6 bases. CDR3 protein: CASSLIQGAEAFF. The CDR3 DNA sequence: TGTGCCAGCAGCCTAATACAGGGGGCTGAAGCTTTCTTT.

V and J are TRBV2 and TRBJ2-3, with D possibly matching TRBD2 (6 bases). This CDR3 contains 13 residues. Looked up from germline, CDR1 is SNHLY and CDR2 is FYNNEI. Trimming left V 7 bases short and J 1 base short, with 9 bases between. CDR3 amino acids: CASIGRGTDTQYF. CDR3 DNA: TGTGCCAGCATCGGGAGAGGCACAGATACGCAGTATTTT.

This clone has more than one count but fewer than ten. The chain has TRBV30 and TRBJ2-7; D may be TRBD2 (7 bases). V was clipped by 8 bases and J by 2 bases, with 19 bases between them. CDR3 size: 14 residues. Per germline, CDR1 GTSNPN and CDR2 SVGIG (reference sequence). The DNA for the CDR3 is TGTGCCGGCGGGGGAGCAGGGGTCCCCTACGAGCAGTACTTC. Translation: CAGGGAGVPYEQYF.

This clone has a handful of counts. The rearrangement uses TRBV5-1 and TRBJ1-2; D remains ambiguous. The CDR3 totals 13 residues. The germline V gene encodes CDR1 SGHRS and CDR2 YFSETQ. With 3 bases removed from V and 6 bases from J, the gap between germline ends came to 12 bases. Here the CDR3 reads CASSSGSRDGYTF. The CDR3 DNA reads TGCGCCAGCAGCTCCGGGAGCCGCGATGGCTACACCTTC.

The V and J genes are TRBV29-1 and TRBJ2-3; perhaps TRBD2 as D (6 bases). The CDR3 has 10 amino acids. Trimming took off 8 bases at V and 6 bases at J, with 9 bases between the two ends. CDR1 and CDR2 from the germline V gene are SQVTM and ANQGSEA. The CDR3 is CSTGGDTQYF. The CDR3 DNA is TGCAGCACCGGAGGGGATACGCAGTATTTT.

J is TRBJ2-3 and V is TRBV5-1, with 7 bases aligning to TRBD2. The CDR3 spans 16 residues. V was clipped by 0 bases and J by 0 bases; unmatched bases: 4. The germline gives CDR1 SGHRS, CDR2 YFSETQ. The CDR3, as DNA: TGCGCCAGCAGCTTGGCCATTAGCGGGAGCACAGATACGCAGTATTTT. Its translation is CASSLAISGSTDTQYF.

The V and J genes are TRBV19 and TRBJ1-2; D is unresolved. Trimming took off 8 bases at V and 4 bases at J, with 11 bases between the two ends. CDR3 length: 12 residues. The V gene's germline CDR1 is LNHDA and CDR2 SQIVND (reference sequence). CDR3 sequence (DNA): TGTGCCAGTGGTTCGGGGTCCTATGGCTACACCTTC. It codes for CASGSGSYGYTF.

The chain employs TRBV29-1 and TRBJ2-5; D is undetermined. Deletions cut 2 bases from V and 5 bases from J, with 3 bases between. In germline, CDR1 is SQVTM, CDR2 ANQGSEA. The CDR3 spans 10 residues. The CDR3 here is CSVEHETQYF. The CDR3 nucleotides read TGCAGCGTTGAACATGAGACCCAGTACTTC.

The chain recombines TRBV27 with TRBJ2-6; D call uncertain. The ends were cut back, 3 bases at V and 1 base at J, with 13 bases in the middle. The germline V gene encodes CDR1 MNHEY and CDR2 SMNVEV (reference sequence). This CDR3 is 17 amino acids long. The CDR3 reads CASSFADPRSGANVLTF. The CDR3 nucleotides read TGTGCCAGCAGTTTCGCTGATCCGAGGTCTGGGGCCAACGTCCTGACTTTC. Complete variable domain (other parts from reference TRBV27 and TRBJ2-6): EAQVTQNPRYLITVTGKKLTVTCSQNMNHEYMSWYRQDPGLGLRQIYYSMNVEVTDKGDVPEGYKVSRKEKRNFPLILESPSPNQTSLYFCASSFADPRSGANVLTFGAGSRLTVL.

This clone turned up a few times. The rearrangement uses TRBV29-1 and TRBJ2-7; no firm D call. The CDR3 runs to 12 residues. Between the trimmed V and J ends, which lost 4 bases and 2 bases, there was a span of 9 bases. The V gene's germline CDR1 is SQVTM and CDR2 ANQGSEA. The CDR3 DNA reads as TGCAGCGTTGTCGTGGCCGCCTACGAGCAGTACTTC. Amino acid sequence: CSVVVAAYEQYF.

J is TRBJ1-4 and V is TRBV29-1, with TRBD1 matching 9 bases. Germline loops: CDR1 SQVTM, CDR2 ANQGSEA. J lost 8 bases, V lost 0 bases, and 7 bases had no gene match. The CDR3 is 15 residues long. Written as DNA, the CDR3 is TGCAGCGTTGAAGATTACAGGGGGCAGGGGGAAAAACTGTTTTTT. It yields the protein CSVEDYRGQGEKLFF. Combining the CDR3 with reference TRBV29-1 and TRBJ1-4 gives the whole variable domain SAVISQKPSRDICQRGTSLTIQCQVDSQVTMMFWYRQQPGQSLTLIATANQGSEATYESGFVIDKFPISRPNLTFSTLTVSNMSPEDSSIYLCSVEDYRGQGEKLFFGSGTQLSVL.

The CDR3 spells CASSVTSTYNEQFF. For the CDR3, the DNA is TGCGCCAGCAGCGTCACGAGTACTTACAATGAGCAGTTCTTC. This rearrangement joins TRBV5-1 to TRBJ2-1; D call uncertain. The germline CDR1 and CDR2 sequences are SGHRS and YFSETQ. CDR3 length: 14 residues. Trimming cost V 4 bases and J 4 bases, with 12 bases left between them.

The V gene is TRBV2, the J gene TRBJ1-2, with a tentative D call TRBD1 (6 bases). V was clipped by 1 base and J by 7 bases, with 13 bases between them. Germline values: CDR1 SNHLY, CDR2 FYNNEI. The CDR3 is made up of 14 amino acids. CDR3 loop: CASSEGSGGRGYTF. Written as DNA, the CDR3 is TGTGCCAGCAGTGAAGGGTCGGGGGGCCGTGGCTACACCTTC.

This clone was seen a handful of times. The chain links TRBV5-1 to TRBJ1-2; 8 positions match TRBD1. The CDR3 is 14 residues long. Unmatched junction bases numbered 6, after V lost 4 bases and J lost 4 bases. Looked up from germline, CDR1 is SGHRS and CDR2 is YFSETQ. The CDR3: CASSPPDRGYGYTF. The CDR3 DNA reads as TGCGCCAGCAGCCCGCCCGACAGGGGCTATGGCTACACCTTC.

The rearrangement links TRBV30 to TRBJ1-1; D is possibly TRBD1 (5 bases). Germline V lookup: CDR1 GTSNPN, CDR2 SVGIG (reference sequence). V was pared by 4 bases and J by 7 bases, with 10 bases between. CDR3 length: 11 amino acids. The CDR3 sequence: CAWTMGGEAFF. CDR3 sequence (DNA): TGTGCCTGGACCATGGGGGGTGAAGCTTTCTTT.

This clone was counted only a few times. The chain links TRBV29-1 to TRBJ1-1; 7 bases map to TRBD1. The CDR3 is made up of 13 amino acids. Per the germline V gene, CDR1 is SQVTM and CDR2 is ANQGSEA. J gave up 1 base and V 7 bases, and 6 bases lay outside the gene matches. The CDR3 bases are TGCAGCGCCGAAGACAGGGAGAACACTGAAGCTTTCTTT. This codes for CSAEDRENTEAFF.

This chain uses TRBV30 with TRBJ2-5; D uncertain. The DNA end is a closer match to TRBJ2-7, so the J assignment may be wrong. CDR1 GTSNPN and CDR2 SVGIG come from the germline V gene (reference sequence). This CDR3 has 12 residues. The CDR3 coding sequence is TGTGCCTGGAGTGCCGGTCCCTACGAGCAGTACTTC. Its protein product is CAWSAGPYEQYF.

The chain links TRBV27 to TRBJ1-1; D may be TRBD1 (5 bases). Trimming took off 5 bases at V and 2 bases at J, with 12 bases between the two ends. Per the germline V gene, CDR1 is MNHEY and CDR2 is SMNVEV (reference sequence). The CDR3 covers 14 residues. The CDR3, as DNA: TGTGCCAGCAGTCGGCATCAGGGAAACACTGAAGCTTTCTTT. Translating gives CASSRHQGNTEAFF.